This entry lists 5 T cell receptor beta chains sequenced from one sample in a study of blood T cells in healthy people across ages. Combining a sample-barcoded 5' primer with a J-beta primer mix, a second PCR ran for roughly 7 to 12 cycles. MiXCR, run by TCRdb on the 5' RACE reads, gives a single entry per CDR3 protein. The table has approximately 850,000 distinct CDR3 sequences, more than 45% seen once. The sample consisted of blood. These receptors were obtained from a man aged 25 to 45 in good health.

The chain couples TRBV2 to TRBJ2-5; 8 nucleotides agree with TRBD1. The CDR3 is 14 amino acids. After removal of 8 bases from V and 2 bases from J, the junction contained 7 bases not matched to a gene. Germline values: CDR1 SNHLY, CDR2 FYNNEI. CDR3 sequence reads: CASSKRTGQETQYF. In nucleotides, the CDR3 is TGTGCCAGCTCAAAAAGGACAGGGCAAGAGACCCAGTACTTC.

This clonotype turned up a few times. The chain employs TRBV6-5 and TRBJ2-4; D gene ambiguous. Between the trimmed V and J ends, which lost 6 bases and 6 bases, there was a span of 12 bases. The germline gives CDR1 MNHEY, CDR2 SVGAGI. The CDR3 is 13 amino acids. CDR3 bases: TGTGCCAGCAGCCAAACGATGGGAAACATTCAGTACTTC. This encodes CASSQTMGNIQYF.

J is TRBJ2-5 and V is TRBV29-1; D ambiguous. TRBJ2-1 explains the end of the DNA better; the J call may be wrong. CDR1 and CDR2 from the germline V gene are SQVTM and ANQGSEA. The CDR3 totals 12 residues. The CDR3 coding sequence is TGCAGCGTTGAAAGGTACCAAGAGACCCAGTTCTTC. It yields the protein CSVERYQETQFF.

The J gene is TRBJ2-7, the V gene TRBV7-2; D gene unclear. V lost 3 bases and J 1 base, leaving 13 bases between the germline ends. The length of the CDR3 is 15 residues. Per germline, CDR1 SGHTA and CDR2 FQGNSA. The CDR3 region is CASSFQVWGSYEQYF. The CDR3 DNA reads as TGTGCCAGCAGCTTTCAGGTCTGGGGTTCCTACGAGCAGTACTTC. Complete variable domain (other parts from reference TRBV7-2 and TRBJ2-7): GAGVSQSPSNKVTEKGKDVELRCDPISGHTALYWYRQSLGQGLEFLIYFQGNSAPDKSGLPSDRFSAERTGGSVSTLTIQRTQQEDSAVYLCASSFQVWGSYEQYFGPGTRLTVT.

V gene TRBV6-6 combines with J gene TRBJ2-7; D is ambiguous. Trimming left V 8 bases short and J 7 bases short, with 6 bases between. Germline CDR1 is MNHNY and CDR2 is SVGAGI (reference sequence). This CDR3 contains 9 residues. The CDR3 protein is CASGTEQYF. CDR3 DNA: TGTGCCAGCGGAACAGAGCAGTACTTC.